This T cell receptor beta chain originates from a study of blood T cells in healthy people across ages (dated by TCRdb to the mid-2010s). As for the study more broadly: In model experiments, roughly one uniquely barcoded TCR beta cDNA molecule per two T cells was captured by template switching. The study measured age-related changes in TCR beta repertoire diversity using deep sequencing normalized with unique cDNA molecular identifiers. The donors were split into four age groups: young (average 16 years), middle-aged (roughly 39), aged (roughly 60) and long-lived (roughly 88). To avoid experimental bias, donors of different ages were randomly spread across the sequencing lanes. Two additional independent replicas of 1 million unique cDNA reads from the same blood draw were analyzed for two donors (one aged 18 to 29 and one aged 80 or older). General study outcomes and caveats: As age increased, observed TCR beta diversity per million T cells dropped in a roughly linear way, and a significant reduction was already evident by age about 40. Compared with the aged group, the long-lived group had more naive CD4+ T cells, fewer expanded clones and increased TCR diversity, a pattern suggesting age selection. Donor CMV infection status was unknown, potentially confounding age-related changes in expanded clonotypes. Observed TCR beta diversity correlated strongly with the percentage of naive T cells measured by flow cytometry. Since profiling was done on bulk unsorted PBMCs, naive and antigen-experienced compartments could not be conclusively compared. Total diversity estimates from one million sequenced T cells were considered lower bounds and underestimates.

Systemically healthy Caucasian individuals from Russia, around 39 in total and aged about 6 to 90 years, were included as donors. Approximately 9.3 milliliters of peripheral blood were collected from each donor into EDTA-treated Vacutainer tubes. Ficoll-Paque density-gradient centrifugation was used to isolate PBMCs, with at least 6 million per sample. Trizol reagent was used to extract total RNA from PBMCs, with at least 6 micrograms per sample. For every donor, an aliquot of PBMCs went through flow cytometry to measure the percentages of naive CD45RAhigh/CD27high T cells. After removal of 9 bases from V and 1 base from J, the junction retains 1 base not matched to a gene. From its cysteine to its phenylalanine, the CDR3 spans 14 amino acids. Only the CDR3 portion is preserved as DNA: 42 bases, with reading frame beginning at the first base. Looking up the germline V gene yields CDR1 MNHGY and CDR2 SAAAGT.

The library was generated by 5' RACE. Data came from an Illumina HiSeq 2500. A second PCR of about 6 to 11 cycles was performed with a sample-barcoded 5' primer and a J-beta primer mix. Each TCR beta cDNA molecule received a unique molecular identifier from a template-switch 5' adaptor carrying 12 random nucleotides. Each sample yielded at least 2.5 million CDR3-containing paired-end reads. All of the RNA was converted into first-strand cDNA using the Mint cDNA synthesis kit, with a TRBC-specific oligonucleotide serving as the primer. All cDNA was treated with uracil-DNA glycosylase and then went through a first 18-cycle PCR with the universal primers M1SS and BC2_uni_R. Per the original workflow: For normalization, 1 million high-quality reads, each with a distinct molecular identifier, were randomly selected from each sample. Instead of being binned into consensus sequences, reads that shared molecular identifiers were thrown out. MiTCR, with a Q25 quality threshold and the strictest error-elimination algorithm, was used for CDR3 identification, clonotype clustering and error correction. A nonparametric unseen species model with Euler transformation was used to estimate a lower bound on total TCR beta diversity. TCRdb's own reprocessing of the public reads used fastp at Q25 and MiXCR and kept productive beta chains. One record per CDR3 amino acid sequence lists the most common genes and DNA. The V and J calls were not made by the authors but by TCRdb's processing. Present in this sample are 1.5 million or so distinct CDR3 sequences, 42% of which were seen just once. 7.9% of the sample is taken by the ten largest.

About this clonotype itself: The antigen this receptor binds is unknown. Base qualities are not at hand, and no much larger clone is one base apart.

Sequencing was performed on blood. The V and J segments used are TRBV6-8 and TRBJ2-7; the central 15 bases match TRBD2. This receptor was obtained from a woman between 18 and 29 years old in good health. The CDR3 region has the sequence CARGLAGGSYEQYF. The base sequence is TGTGCCAGGGGACTAGCGGGAGGTTCCTACGAGCAGTACTTC.